The clone carrying this T cell receptor beta chain has only one observation. Its antigen remains unknown. The data derive from a study of lymphopenia after photon versus proton radiotherapy. The J segment lost 0 bases and the V segment lost 7 bases, leaving 12 bases of the junction unmatched. Germline values: CDR1 MDHEN, CDR2 SYDVKM. CDR3 length equals 17 residues. Study results and limitations: Post-nadir TCR diversity decline inversely tracked overall survival among those who died. Better survival with proton therapy was suggested as possible, not demonstrated. After the lymphocyte nadir, photon-treated repertoires showed oligoclonal expansion, especially of CD8+ Temra cells. Under photons, naive T cells and diversity fell while effector/memory populations rose.

Only in-frame clones appear in the TCRdb table, and some are missing; sequencing was by immunoSEQ multiplex PCR. Of 39,000 or so clones listed, more than 85% are singletons. This chain connects TRBV28 to TRBJ2-7; 10 bases align to TRBD1. This clonotype was obtained from a man between 60 and 70 years old with cholangiocarcinoma. The sample consisted of peripheral blood, taken from a patient treated with photon-based radiotherapy. Here the CDR3 reads CASKKFGQGVSSYEQYF. DNA of the CDR3: TGTGCCAGCAAAAAATTCGGACAGGGGGTTAGCTCCTACGAGCAGTACTTC.